The 5 T cell receptor beta chains presented below share a single source sample, sequenced in a study of Ad26.COV2.S vaccination and SARS-CoV-2 variants. The treatment is: around 19 received Ad26.COV2.S at low or high dose, single or two shots; five or six received placebo; per-sample allocation not given. Each sample was drawn 63 days after the first injection (of vaccine or placebo). TCRdb's table, derived via immunoSEQ multiplex PCR, lists solely in-frame clones and lacks some. The sample comprises approximately 350,000 clones, 80% to 90% of which are singletons, and around 3.6% rests with the top ten. The specimen was peripheral blood, collected in a trial of Ad26.COV2.S vaccine versus placebo. The receptors shown here come from a person aged 18-65 years who received the Ad26.COV2.S COVID-19 vaccine or a placebo.

The chain couples TRBV18 to TRBJ1-6; D is perhaps TRBD1 (6 bases). The CDR3 is 16 amino acids. Germline-derived CDR1 and CDR2 are KGHSH and LQKENI. V lost 4 bases to trimming and J lost 0 bases, with 10 bases between them. The CDR3 protein is CASSHDRSSYNSPLHF. Written as DNA, the CDR3 is TGTGCCAGCTCACATGACAGGAGCTCCTATAATTCACCCCTCCACTTT.

The CDR3 sequence: CAISDRGPTNSPLHF. The CDR3 bases are TGTGCCATCAGTGATCGAGGACCGACGAATTCACCCCTCCACTTT. J is TRBJ1-6 and V is TRBV10-3, with D unclear. Germline V gene sequence: CDR1 ENHRY, CDR2 SYGVKD. The CDR3 length is 15 residues. With 3 bases removed from V and 7 bases from J, the gap between germline ends came to 13 bases.

The chain combines TRBV4-1 with TRBJ1-3; D possibly corresponds to TRBD1 (6 bases). CDR3 length: 16 residues. V was cut by 4 bases and J by 0 bases, with 13 bases left in between. CDR1 and CDR2 (germline): MGHRA, YSYEKL. As DNA, the CDR3 is TGCGCCAGCAGCCGAGGGACACCGCTCTCTGGAAACACCATATATTTT. This codes for CASSRGTPLSGNTIYF.

There are a few counts of this clone. The CDR3 loop is CASSQTQATEAFF. The DNA for the CDR3 is TGTGCCAGCAGCCAAACTCAGGCCACTGAAGCTTTCTTT. The chain links TRBV3-1 (or the pseudogene TRBV3-2) to TRBJ1-1; D unclear. The V end was cut by 2 bases, the J end by 4 bases, with 8 bases between. The CDR3 sequence is 13 residues long. The germline V gene encodes CDR1 LGHDT and CDR2 YNNKEL (reference sequence).

The chain uses TRBV5-1 and TRBJ2-7; 11 bases fit TRBD1. The CDR3 is 14 residues long. Trimming cost V 6 bases and J 7 bases; bases outside gene matches: 9. Germline lookup yields CDR1 SGHRS and CDR2 YFSETQ. The CDR3 nucleotides read TGCGCCAGCATGTTTGGACAGGGGGCCGGGGAGCAGTACTTC. It codes for CASMFGQGAGEQYF.